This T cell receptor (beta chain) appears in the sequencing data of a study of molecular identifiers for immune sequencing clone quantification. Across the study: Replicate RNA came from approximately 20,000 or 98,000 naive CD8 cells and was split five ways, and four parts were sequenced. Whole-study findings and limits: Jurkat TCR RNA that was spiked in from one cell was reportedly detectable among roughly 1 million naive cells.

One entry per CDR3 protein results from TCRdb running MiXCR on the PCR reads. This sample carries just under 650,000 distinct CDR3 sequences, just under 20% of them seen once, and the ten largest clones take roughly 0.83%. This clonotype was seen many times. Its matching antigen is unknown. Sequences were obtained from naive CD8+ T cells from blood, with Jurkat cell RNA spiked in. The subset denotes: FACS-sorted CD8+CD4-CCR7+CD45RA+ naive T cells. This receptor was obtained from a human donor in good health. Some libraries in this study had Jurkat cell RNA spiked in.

The CDR3: CASSYFDLAGELFF. The DNA of the CDR3 is TGTGCCAGCAGTTACTTCGACTTAGCCGGGGAGCTGTTTTTT. The J gene is TRBJ2-2, the V gene TRBV6-5; no clear D. This CDR3 contains 14 residues. Germline assignment: CDR1 MNHEY and CDR2 SVGAGI. Trimming removed 1 base at V and 6 bases at J, with 9 bases between.